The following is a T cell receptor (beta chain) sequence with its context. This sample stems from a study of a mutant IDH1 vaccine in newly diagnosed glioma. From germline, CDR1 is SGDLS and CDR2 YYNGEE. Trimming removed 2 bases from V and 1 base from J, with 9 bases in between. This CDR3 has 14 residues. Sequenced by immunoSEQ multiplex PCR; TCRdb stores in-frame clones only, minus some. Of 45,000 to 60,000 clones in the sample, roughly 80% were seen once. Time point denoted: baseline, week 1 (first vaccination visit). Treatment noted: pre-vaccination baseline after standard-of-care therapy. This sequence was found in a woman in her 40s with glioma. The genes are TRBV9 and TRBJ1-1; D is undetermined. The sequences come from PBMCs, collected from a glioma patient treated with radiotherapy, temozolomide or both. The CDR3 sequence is CASSVSGANTEAFF. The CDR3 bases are TGTGCCAGCAGCGTTTCCGGAGCGAACACTGAAGCTTTCTTT.